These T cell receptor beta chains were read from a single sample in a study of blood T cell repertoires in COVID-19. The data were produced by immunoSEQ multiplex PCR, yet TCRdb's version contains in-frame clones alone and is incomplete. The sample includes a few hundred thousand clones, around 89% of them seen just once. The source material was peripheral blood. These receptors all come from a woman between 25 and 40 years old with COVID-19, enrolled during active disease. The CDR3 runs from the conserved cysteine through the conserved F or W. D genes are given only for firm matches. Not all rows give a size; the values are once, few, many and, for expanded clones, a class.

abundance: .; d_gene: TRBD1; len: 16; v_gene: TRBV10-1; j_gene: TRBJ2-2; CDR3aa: CASSERQGARTGELFF; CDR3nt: TGCGCCAGCAGTGAGAGACAGGGGGCACGGACCGGGGAGCTGTTTTTT
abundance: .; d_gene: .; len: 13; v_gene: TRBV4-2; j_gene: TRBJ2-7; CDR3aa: CASSQDLGHEQYF; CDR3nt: TGTGCCAGCAGCCAAGATTTGGGGCACGAGCAGTACTTC
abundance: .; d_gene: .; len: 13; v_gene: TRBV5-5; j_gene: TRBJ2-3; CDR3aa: CASSFRDSDTQYF; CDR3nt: TGTGCCAGCAGCTTCAGGGACTCGGATACGCAGTATTTT
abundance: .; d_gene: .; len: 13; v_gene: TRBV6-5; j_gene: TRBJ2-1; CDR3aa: CASTGGANNEQFF; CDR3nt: TGTGCCAGCACTGGCGGGGCTAACAATGAGCAGTTCTTC
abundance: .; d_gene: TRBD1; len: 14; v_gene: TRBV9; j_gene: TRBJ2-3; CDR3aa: CASSIGDSPDTQYF; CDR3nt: TGTGCCAGCAGCATAGGGGACAGTCCAGATACGCAGTATTTT
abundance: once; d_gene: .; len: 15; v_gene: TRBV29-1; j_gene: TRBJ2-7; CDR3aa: CSVSRGREAENEQYF; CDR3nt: TGCAGCGTCAGTCGGGGCAGGGAGGCTGAAAACGAGCAGTACTTC
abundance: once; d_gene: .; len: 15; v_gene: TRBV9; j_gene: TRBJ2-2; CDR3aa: CASSVWGANTGELFF; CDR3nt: TGTGCCAGCAGCGTATGGGGCGCGAACACCGGGGAGCTGTTTTTT
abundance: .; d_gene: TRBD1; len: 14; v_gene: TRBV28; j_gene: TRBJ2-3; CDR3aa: CASIQDRGADTQYF; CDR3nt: TGTGCCAGCATCCAGGACAGGGGCGCAGATACGCAGTATTTT
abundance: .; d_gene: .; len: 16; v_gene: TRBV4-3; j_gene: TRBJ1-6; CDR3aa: CASSQGRGNYNSPLHF; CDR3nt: TGCGCCAGCAGCCAAGGGAGGGGAAACTATAATTCACCCCTCCACTTT
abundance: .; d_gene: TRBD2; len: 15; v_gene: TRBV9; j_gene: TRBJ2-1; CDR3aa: CASSVSGSGYNEQFF; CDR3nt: TGTGCCAGCAGCGTAAGCGGGAGCGGTTACAATGAGCAGTTCTTC
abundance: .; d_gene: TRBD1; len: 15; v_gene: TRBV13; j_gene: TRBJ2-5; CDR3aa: CASSTRTGGAETQYF; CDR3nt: TGTGCCAGCAGCACTCGGACAGGGGGCGCGGAGACCCAGTACTTC
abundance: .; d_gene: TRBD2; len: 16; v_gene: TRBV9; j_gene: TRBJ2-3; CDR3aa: CASSAPEREGTDTQYF; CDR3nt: TGTGCCAGCAGCGCCCCCGAGCGGGAGGGCACAGATACGCAGTATTTT
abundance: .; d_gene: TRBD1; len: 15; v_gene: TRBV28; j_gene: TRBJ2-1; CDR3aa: CASRNGDSSYNEQFF; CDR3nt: TGTGCCAGCAGGAACGGGGACAGCTCCTACAATGAGCAGTTCTTC
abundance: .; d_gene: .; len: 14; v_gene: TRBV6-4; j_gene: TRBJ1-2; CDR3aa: CASSDNSAGKGYTF; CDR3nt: TGTGCCAGCAGTGACAATTCGGCGGGCAAAGGCTACACCTTC
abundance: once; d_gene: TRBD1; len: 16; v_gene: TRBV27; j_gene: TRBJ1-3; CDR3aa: CASSLFGTGTGNTIYF; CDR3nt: TGTGCCAGCAGTTTATTTGGGACAGGGACTGGAAACACCATATATTTT
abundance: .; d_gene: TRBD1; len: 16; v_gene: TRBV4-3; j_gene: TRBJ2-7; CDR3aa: CASSHDTGVTPYEQYF; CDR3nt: TGCGCCAGCAGCCACGATACAGGGGTAACCCCCTACGAGCAGTACTTC
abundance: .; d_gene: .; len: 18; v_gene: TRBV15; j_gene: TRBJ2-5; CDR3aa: CATSRDEETSLIGGTQYF; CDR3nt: TGTGCCACCAGCAGAGACGAGGAGACTAGTCTTATAGGTGGGACCCAGTACTTC
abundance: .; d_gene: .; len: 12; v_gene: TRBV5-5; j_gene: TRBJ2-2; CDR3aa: CASSSPHGELFF; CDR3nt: TGTGCCAGCAGCTCCCCCCACGGGGAGCTGTTTTTT
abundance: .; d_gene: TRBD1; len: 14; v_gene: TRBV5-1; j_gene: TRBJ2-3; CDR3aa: CASAPGQEADTQYF; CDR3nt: TGCGCCAGCGCCCCCGGACAGGAGGCAGATACGCAGTATTTT
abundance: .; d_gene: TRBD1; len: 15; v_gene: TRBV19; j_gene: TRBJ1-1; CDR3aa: CASSMGQGVNTEAFF; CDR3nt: TGTGCCAGTAGTATGGGACAGGGGGTGAACACTGAAGCTTTCTTT
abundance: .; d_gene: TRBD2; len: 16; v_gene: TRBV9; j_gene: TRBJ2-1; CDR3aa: CASSALSGRARDEQFF; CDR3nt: TGTGCCAGCAGCGCACTTAGCGGGAGGGCCAGAGATGAGCAGTTCTTC
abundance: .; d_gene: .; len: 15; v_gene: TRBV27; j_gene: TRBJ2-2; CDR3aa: CASSLPGQGPGELFF; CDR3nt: TGTGCCAGCAGTTTGCCAGGGCAGGGGCCCGGGGAGCTGTTTTTT
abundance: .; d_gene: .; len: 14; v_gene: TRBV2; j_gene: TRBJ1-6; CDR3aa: CASSEEGGVSPLHF; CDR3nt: TGTGCCAGCAGTGAAGAAGGGGGGGTTTCACCCCTCCACTTT
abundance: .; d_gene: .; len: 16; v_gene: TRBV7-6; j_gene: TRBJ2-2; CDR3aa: CASSLLSGSDAGELFF; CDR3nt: TGTGCCAGCAGCTTACTATCAGGGTCGGATGCCGGGGAGCTGTTTTTT
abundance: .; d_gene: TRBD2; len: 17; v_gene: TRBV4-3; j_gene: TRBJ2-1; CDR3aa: CASSQDLPAGVYNEQFF; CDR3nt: TGCGCCAGCAGCCAAGATCTCCCAGCGGGGGTGTACAATGAGCAGTTCTTC
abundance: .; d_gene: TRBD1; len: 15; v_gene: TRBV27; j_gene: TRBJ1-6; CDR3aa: CASSPSTGGYSPLHF; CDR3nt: TGTGCCAGCAGTCCCTCGACAGGGGGGTATTCACCCCTCCACTTT
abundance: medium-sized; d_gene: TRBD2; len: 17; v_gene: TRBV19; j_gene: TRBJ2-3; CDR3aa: CASSAFIAGGPTDTQYF; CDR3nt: TGTGCCAGTAGTGCCTTCATAGCGGGAGGGCCCACAGATACGCAGTATTTT
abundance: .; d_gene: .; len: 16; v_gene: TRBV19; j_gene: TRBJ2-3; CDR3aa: CASSGARTAFTDTQYF; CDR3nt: TGTGCCAGTAGTGGGGCCCGGACGGCCTTCACAGATACGCAGTATTTT
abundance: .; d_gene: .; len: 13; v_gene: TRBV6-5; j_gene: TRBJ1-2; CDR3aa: CATIPIKSYGYTF; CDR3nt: TGTGCCACCATCCCTATTAAATCCTATGGCTACACCTTC
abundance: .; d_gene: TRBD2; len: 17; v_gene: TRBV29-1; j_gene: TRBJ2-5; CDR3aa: CSVEGTASGRNGETQYF; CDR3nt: TGCAGCGTTGAAGGTACGGCTAGCGGGAGGAATGGAGAGACCCAGTACTTC
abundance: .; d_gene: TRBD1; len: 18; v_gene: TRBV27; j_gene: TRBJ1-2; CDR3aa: CASSLFGGQGSFDYGYTF; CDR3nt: TGTGCCAGCAGTTTGTTTGGGGGACAGGGTAGTTTTGACTATGGCTACACCTTC
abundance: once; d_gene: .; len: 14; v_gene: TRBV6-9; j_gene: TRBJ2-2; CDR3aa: CASSPNRAAGELFF; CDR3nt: TGTGCCAGCAGTCCGAACAGGGCGGCCGGGGAGCTGTTTTTT
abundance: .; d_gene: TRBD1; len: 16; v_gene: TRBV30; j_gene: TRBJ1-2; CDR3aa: CAWNRGSRGLNYGYTF; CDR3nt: TGTGCCTGGAATCGCGGATCCAGGGGGCTAAACTATGGCTACACCTTC
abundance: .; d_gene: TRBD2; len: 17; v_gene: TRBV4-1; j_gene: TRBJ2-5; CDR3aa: CASSQGKSSGSWETQYF; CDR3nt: TGCGCCAGCAGCCAAGGGAAATCTAGCGGGAGCTGGGAGACCCAGTACTTC
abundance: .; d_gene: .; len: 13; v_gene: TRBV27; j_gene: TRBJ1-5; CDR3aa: CASSILGNQPQHF; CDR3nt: TGTGCCAGCAGTATCCTCGGGAATCAGCCCCAGCATTTT
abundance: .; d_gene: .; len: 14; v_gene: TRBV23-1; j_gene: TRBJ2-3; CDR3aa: CASSTGNGTDTQYF; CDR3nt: TGCGCCAGCAGTACAGGTAACGGCACAGATACGCAGTATTTT